The 5 T cell receptor beta chains below come from one sample, sequenced in a study of T cells after yellow fever vaccination (dated by TCRdb to between 2018 and 2021). Library creation used 5' RACE. Sequencing was carried out with an Illumina NovaSeq 6000. TCRdb trimmed the raw reads at Q25, called clones with MiXCR and kept productive beta chains. Each record represents a unique CDR3 protein, reported with the most common genes and DNA among its rows. This sample lists 300,000 to 350,000 distinct CDR3 sequences; 4% were detected once. The ten largest clones capture 24% of the sample. The sample's treatment or condition label, decoded: live attenuated yellow fever vaccine strain. The sequences come from PBMCs, collected 5 days after the yellow fever booster vaccination. Receptors originate from a man between 18 and 35 years old who received the YFV17D yellow fever vaccine.

The chain links TRBV7-2 to TRBJ1-2; D uncertain. CDR1 is SGHTA, CDR2 FQGNSA, per germline. The V end lost 5 bases, the J end lost 7 bases, and 20 bases lay between the germline ends. CDR3 size: 15 residues. The CDR3 coding sequence is TGTGCCAGCAGCCCCCCGGGAGGAGGCGTCGGTGGCTACACCTTC. This codes for CASSPPGGGVGGYTF.

This clonotype was observed many times. The gene calls are TRBV5-6 and TRBJ1-2, with D tentatively TRBD1 (5 bases). Germline CDR1 reads SGHDT; CDR2 reads YYEEEE. CDR3 size: 14 residues. V was clipped by 4 bases and J by 3 bases, with 13 bases between them. The CDR3 coding sequence is TGTGCCAGCAGCCCGTGGGGGGGTGACTATGGCTACACCTTC. Translation gives CASSPWGGDYGYTF.

This clonotype showed up many times. The chain employs TRBV7-6 and TRBJ1-2, with D possibly TRBD1 on 5 matching bases. CDR1 and CDR2 (germline): SGHVS, FNYEAQ. The V end lost 8 bases, the J end lost 7 bases, and 14 bases lay between the germline ends. The CDR3 contains 12 residues. CDR3 nucleotide sequence: TGTGCCAGCGGGGGGTTGCGAACTGGCTACACCTTC. This encodes CASGGLRTGYTF.

V gene TRBV7-9 combines with J gene TRBJ2-3; tentative D call: TRBD2 (6 bases). The V gene's germline CDR1 is SEHNR and CDR2 FQNEAQ (reference sequence). CDR3 length equals 17 residues. V was shortened by 5 bases and J by 0 bases, with 18 bases between the two germline ends. For the CDR3, the DNA is TGTGCCAGCAGCCCGCGTCGGGGCGGGGCTAGCACAGATACGCAGTATTTT. Protein sequence: CASSPRRGGASTDTQYF.

V and J are TRBV27 and TRBJ2-1, with 10 bases matching TRBD1. CDR3 length equals 16 residues. The germline V gene has CDR1 MNHEY and CDR2 SMNVEV (reference sequence). The ends lost 3 bases at V and 5 bases at J; junction bases unmatched: 7. CDR3 in amino acids: CASSLGVGQGDNEQFF. The CDR3 DNA sequence: TGTGCCAGCAGTTTGGGGGTTGGACAGGGGGACAATGAGCAGTTCTTC.